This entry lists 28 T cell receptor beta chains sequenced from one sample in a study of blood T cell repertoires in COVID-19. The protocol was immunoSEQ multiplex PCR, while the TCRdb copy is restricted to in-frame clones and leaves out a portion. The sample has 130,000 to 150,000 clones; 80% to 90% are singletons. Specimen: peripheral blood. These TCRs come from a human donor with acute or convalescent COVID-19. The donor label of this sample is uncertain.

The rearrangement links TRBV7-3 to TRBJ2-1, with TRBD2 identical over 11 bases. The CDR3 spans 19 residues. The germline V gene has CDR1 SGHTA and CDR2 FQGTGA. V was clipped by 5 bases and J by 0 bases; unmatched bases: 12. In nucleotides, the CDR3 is TGTGCCAGCAGCCCCCTACGGGGACTAGCGGTTAGCTCCTACAATGAGCAGTTCTTC. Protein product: CASSPLRGLAVSSYNEQFF.

The chain's CDR3 is CASSSGPGEPQHF. CDR3 bases: TGTGCCAGCAGCTCCGGACCCGGGGAGCCCCAGCATTTT. This chain joins TRBV11-2 and TRBJ1-5; D call uncertain. The length of the CDR3 is 13 residues. Germline CDR1 is SGHAT and CDR2 is FQNNGV. The ends were cut back, 4 bases at V and 8 bases at J, with 12 bases in the middle.

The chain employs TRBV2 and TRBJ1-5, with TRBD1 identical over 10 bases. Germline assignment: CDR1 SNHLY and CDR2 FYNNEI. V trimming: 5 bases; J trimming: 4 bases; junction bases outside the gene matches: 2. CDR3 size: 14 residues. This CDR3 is CASSQDRGNQPQHF. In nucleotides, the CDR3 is TGTGCCAGCAGTCAGGACAGGGGGAATCAGCCCCAGCATTTT. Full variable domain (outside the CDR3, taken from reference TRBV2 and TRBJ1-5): EPEVTQTPSHQVTQMGQEVILRCVPISNHLYFYWYRQILGQKVEFLVSFYNNEISEKSEIFDDQFSVERPDGSNFTLKIRSTKLEDSAMYFCASSQDRGNQPQHFGDGTRLSIL.

CDR3 amino acids: CASSGGIPSYNEQFF. In DNA, the CDR3 is TGTGCCAGCAGCGGGGGGATTCCTTCCTACAATGAGCAGTTCTTC. V is TRBV2 and J is TRBJ2-1; 7 bases line up with TRBD2. The CDR3 extends over 15 amino acids. Trimming at V came to 6 bases and at J to 1 base, leaving 6 bases not matched to a gene. Germline assignment: CDR1 SNHLY and CDR2 FYNNEI.

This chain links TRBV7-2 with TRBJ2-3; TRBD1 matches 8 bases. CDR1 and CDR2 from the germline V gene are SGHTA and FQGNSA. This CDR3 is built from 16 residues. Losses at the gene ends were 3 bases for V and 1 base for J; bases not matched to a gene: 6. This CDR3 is CASSFAPGQGTDTQYF. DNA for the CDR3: TGTGCCAGCAGCTTTGCCCCGGGACAGGGCACAGATACGCAGTATTTT.

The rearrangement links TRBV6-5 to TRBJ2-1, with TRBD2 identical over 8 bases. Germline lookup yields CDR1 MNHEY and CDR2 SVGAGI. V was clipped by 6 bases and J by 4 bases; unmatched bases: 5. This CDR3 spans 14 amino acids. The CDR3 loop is CASRTGGPYNEQFF. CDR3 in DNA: TGTGCCAGCAGGACGGGAGGGCCTTACAATGAGCAGTTCTTC.

CDR3 DNA sequence: TGCGCCAGCAGCCAAGATCTGGAGCTAGCGGGAGCCAAAAACATTCAGTACTTC. This translates into CASSQDLELAGAKNIQYF. The chain carries TRBV4-1 and TRBJ2-4, with 8 positions matching TRBD2. The V gene end was trimmed by 0 bases and the J gene end by 0 bases; junction bases not matched to a gene: 7. The CDR3 is 18 residues long. Germline values: CDR1 MGHRA, CDR2 YSYEKL.

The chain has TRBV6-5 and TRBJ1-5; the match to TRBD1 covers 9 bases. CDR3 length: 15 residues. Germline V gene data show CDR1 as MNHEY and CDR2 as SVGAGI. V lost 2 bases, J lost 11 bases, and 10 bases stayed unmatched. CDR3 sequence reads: CASSYPPGQGATQHF. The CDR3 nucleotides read TGTGCCAGCAGTTACCCTCCGGGACAGGGAGCGACCCAGCATTTT.

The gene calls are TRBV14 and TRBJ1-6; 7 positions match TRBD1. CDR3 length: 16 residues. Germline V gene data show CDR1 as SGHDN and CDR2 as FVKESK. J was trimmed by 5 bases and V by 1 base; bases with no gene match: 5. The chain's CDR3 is CASSQVTGADNSPLHF. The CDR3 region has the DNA TGTGCCAGCAGCCAAGTCACAGGGGCCGATAATTCACCCCTCCACTTT.

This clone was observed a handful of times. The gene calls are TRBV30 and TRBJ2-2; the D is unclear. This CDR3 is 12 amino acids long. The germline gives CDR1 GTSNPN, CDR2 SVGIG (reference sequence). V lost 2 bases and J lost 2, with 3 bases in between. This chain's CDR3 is CAWSSNTGELFF. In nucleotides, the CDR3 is TGTGCCTGGAGTTCTAACACCGGGGAGCTGTTTTTT.

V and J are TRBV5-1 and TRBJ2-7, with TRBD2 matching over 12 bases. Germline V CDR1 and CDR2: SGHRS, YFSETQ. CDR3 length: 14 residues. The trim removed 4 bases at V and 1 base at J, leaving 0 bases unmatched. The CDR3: CASSGLAGSYEQYF. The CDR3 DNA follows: TGCGCCAGCAGCGGACTAGCGGGGTCCTACGAGCAGTACTTC.

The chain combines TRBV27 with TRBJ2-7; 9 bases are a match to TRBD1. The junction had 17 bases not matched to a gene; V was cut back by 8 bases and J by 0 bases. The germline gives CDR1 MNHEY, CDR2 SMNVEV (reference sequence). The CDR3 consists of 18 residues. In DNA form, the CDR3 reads TGTGCCAGCTCAGGGGGATGGACAGGGGACCGTTACTCCTACGAGCAGTACTTC. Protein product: CASSGGWTGDRYSYEQYF.

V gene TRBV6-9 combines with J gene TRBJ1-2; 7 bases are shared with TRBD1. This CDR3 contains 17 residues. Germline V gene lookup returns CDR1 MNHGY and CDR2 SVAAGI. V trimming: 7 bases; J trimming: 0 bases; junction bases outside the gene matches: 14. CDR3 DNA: TGTGCCAGCATACTTCACAGGGGCCCCCTAGCTAACTATGGCTACACCTTC. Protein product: CASILHRGPLANYGYTF.

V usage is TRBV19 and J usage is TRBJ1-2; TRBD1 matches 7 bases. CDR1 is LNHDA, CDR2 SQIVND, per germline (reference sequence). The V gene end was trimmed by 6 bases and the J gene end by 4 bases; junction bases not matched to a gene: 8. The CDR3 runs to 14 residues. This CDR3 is CASSPTGEAYGYTF. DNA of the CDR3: TGTGCCAGTAGCCCTACAGGGGAGGCCTATGGCTACACCTTC.

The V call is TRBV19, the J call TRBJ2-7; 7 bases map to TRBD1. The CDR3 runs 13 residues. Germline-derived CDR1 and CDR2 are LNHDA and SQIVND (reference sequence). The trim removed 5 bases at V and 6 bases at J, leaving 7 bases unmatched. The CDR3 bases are TGTGCCAGTAGTTCCAAGACAGGGAGCGAGCAGTACGTC. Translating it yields CASSSKTGSEQYV.

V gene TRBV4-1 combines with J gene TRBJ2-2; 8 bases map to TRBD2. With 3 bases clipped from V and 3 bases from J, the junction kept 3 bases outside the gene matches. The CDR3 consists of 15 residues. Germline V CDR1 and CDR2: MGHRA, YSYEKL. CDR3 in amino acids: CASSQAGGDTGELFF. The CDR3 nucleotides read TGCGCCAGCAGCCAGGCGGGGGGCGACACCGGGGAGCTGTTTTTT.

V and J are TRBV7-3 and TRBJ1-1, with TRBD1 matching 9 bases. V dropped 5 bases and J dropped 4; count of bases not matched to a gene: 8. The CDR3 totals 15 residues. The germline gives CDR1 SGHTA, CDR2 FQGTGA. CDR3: CASSPRGDRVTEAFF. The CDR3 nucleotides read TGTGCCAGCAGCCCTCGTGGGGACAGGGTCACTGAAGCTTTCTTT.

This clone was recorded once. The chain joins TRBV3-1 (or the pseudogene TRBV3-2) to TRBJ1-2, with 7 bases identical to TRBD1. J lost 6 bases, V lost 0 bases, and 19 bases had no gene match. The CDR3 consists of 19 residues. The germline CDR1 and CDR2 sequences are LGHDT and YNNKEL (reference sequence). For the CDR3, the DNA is TGTGCCAGCAGCCAAGATTTCCCGGGACAGTGTTTTGAGTTGAATGGCTACACCTTC. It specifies CASSQDFPGQCFELNGYTF.

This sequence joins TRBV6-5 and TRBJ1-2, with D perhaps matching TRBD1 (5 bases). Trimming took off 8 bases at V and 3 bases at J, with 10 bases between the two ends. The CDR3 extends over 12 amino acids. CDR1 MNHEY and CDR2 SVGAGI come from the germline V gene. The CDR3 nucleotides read TGTGCCAGCGGAAAGGGGCACTATGGCTACACCTTC. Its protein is CASGKGHYGYTF.

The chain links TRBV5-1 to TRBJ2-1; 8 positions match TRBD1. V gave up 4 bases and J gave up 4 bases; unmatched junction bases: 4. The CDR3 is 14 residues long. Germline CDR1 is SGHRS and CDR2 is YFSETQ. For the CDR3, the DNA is TGCGCCAGCAGCACGGGACAGGATTACAATGAGCAGTTCTTC. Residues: CASSTGQDYNEQFF.

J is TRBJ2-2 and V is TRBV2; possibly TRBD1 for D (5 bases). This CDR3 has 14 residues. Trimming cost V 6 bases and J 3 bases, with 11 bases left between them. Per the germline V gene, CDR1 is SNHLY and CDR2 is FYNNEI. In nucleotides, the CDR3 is TGTGCCAGCAGCACCGACAGATACACCGGGGAGCTGTTTTTT. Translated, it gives CASSTDRYTGELFF.

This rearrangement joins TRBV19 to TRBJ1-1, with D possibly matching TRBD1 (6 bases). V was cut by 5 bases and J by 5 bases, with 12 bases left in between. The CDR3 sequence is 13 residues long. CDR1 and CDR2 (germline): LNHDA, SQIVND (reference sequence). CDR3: CASSSHRETEAFF. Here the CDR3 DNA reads TGTGCCAGTAGTTCCCACAGGGAAACTGAAGCTTTCTTT.

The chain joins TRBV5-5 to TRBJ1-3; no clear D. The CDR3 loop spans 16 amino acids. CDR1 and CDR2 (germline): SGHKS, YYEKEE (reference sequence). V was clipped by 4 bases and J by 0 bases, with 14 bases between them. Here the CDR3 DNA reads TGTGCCAGCAGCCCTCTTTTAGCGTCCTCTGGAAACACCATATATTTT. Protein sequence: CASSPLLASSGNTIYF.

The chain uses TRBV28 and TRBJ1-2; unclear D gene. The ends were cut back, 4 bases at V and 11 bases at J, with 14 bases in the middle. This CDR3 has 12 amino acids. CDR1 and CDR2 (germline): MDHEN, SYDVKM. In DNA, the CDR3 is TGTGCCAGCAGTTCCCTGGGCAGGCTTTACACCTTC. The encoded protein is CASSSLGRLYTF.

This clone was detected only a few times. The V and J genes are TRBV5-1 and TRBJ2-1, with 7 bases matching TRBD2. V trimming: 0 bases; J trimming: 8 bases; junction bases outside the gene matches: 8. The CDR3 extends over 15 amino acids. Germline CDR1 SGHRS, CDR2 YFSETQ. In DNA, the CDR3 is TGCGCCAGCAGCTTGGAGGGGCGGGAGATCGATGAGCAGTTCTTC. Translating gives CASSLEGREIDEQFF.

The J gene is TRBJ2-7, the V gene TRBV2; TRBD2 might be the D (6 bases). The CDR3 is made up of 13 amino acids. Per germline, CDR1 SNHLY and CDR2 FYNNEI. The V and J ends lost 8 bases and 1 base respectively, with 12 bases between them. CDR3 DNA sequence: TGTGCCAGCGCGGGGCAGACGTCCTACGAGCAGTACTTC. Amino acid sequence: CASAGQTSYEQYF.

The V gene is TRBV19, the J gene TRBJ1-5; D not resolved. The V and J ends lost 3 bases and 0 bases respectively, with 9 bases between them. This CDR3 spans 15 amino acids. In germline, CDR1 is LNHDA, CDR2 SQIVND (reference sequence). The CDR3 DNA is TGTGCCAGTAGTATCGACACCATTAGCAATCAGCCCCAGCATTTT. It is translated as CASSIDTISNQPQHF.

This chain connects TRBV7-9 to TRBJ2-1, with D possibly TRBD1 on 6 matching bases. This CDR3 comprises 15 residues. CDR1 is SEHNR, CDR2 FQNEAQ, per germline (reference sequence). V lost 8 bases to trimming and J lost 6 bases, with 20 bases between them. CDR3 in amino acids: CASRISGVTLNEQFF. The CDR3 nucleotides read TGTGCCAGCCGGATTTCAGGGGTGACGCTCAATGAGCAGTTCTTC.